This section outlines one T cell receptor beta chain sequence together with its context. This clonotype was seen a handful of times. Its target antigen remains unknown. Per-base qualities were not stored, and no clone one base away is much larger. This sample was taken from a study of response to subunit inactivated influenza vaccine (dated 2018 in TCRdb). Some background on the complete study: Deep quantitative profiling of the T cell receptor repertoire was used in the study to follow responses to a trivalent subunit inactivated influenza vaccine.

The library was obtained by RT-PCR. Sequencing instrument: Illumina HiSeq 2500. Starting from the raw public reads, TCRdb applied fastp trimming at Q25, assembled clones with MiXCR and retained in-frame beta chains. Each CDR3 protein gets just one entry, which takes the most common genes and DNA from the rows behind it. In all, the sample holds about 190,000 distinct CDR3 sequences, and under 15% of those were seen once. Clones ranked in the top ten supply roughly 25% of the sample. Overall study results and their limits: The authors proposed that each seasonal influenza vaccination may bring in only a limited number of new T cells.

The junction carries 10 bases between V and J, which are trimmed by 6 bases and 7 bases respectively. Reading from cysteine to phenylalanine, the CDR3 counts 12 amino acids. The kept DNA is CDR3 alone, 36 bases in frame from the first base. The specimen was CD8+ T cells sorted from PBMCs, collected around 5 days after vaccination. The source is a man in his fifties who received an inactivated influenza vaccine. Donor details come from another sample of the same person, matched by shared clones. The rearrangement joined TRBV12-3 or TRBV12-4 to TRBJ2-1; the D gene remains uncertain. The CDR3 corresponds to CASRPRRNEQFF. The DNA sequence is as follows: TGTGCCAGCAGACCCCGACGGAATGAGCAGTTCTTC.